This entry lists 19 T cell receptor beta chains sequenced from one sample in a study of CD8 T cell repertoires and HIV-1 epitope variants. TCRdb's table, derived via immunoSEQ multiplex PCR, lists solely in-frame clones and lacks some. This sample has 5,000 or so clones, with 60% to 70% found just once. Their antigens remain unidentified. The source material was cultured CD8+ T cells derived from PBMCs. The source of these receptors is a male donor with HIV.

The sample holds one count of this clone. The chain employs TRBV5-8 and TRBJ2-5; D gene unclear. The J call is doubtful: the DNA matches TRBJ2-7 better. Germline CDR1 reads SGHTS; CDR2 reads YDEGEE. This CDR3 comprises 11 residues. CDR3 coding DNA: TGTGCCAGCAGCTTGTCCCACGAGCAGTACTTC. Its protein is CASSLSHEQYF.

The chain employs TRBV4-2 and TRBJ1-2, with D possibly TRBD1 on 5 matching bases. Germline V CDR1 and CDR2: LGHNA, YNFKEQ. V lost 3 bases, J lost 0 bases, and 11 bases lay in between. The CDR3 extends over 15 amino acids. CDR3 amino acids: CASSQSRESNYGYTF. CDR3 in DNA: TGTGCCAGCAGCCAGAGCAGGGAATCTAACTATGGCTACACCTTC.

This chain links TRBV16 with TRBJ2-1; 12 bases agree with TRBD2. V lost 1 base and J lost 5; bases outside the gene matches: 3. Germline CDR1 reads KGHSY; CDR2 reads FQNENV. The CDR3 runs to 16 residues. The CDR3 is CASSQFRTSGDNEQFF. The CDR3 DNA reads as TGTGCCAGCAGCCAATTTAGGACTAGCGGGGACAATGAGCAGTTCTTC.

A few counts support this clone. The rearrangement links TRBV30 to TRBJ1-1; TRBD1 agrees at 7 bases. CDR1 GTSNPN and CDR2 SVGIG come from the germline V gene (reference sequence). Trimming took 5 bases from V and 5 from J; bases not matched to a gene: 14. This CDR3 spans 15 amino acids. The CDR3 sequence: CAWSHTATGRTEAFF. The DNA of the CDR3 is TGTGCCTGGTCACATACAGCGACAGGGAGGACTGAAGCTTTCTTT.

This clone was seen more than once but under ten times. The chain is built from TRBV5-4 and TRBJ2-7, with D possibly matching TRBD2 (6 bases). CDR1 is SGHNT and CDR2 is YYREEE in the germline V gene (reference sequence). The CDR3 runs 17 residues. Deletions cut 0 bases from V and 5 bases from J, with 21 bases between. CDR3 sequence: CASSLDDTFGGSNEQYF. The DNA for the CDR3 is TGTGCCAGCAGCTTGGACGACACTTTTGGAGGGTCTAACGAGCAGTACTTC.

V is TRBV19 and J is TRBJ1-5; 8 bases match TRBD1. V was pared by 7 bases and J by 6 bases, with 17 bases of the junction left unmatched. The CDR3 is made up of 17 amino acids. Looked up from germline, CDR1 is LNHDA and CDR2 is SQIVND (reference sequence). The CDR3, as DNA: TGTGCCAGTACAACTATCGGGAGACAGGGGAATGCTCAGCCCCAGCATTTT. Its translation is CASTTIGRQGNAQPQHF.

This clone was counted only a few times. The chain carries TRBV30 and TRBJ1-1; possibly TRBD1 for D (5 bases). The germline gives CDR1 GTSNPN, CDR2 SVGIG (reference sequence). V was shortened by 0 bases and J by 5 bases, with 10 bases between the two germline ends. CDR3 length: 13 amino acids. The CDR3 here is CAWSVGVRTEAFF. CDR3 sequence (DNA): TGTGCCTGGAGTGTAGGGGTCAGGACTGAAGCTTTCTTT.

The chain employs TRBV10-3 and TRBJ2-7; 7 bases fit TRBD2. Germline assignment: CDR1 ENHRY and CDR2 SYGVKD. The length of the CDR3 is 12 residues. With 0 bases clipped from V and 7 bases from J, the junction kept 0 bases outside the gene matches. The CDR3 sequence: CAISESAGEQYF. DNA of the CDR3: TGTGCCATCAGTGAGTCAGCGGGGGAGCAGTACTTC.

This chain uses TRBV29-1 with TRBJ2-2, with D hard to call. The V end lost 3 bases, the J end lost 4 bases, and 9 bases lay between the germline ends. The CDR3 consists of 13 residues. Germline assignment: CDR1 SQVTM and CDR2 ANQGSEA. This CDR3 reads CSVEGQITGELFF. The CDR3 nucleotides read TGCAGCGTTGAGGGTCAGATCACCGGGGAGCTGTTTTTT.

This rearrangement joins TRBV7-6 to TRBJ1-5; D possibly corresponds to TRBD1 (5 bases). The CDR3 runs 12 residues. Germline lookup yields CDR1 SGHVS and CDR2 FNYEAQ. The ends were cut back, 1 base at V and 7 bases at J, with 5 bases in the middle. CDR3 in DNA: TGTGCCAGCAGCTTAGGGGGGCAGCCCCAGCATTTT. Translated, it gives CASSLGGQPQHF.

The chain joins TRBV5-1 to TRBJ2-1; D is ambiguous. Trimming left V 5 bases short and J 0 bases short, with 12 bases between. Germline assignment: CDR1 SGHRS and CDR2 YFSETQ. This CDR3 spans 15 amino acids. The CDR3 region has the DNA TGCGCCAGCAGTCCGCCTAGTGACTCCTACAATGAGCAGTTCTTC. Translation gives CASSPPSDSYNEQFF.

This chain connects TRBV7-8 to TRBJ1-3; D possibly corresponds to TRBD1 (5 bases). The germline CDR1 and CDR2 sequences are SGHVS and FQNEAQ. V was shortened by 5 bases and J by 0 bases, with 17 bases between the two germline ends. The CDR3 totals 17 residues. The CDR3 spells CASSLDPVQASGNTIYF. The CDR3 bases are TGTGCCAGCAGCCTAGACCCAGTACAGGCCTCTGGAAACACCATATATTTT.

The V gene is TRBV7-9, the J gene TRBJ1-2; no clear D gene. The CDR3 length is 12 residues. Per germline, CDR1 SEHNR and CDR2 FQNEAQ (reference sequence). The V and J ends lost 5 bases and 7 bases respectively, with 11 bases between them. The CDR3 DNA sequence: TGTGCCAGCAGCCTAGGGAGGACTGGCTACACCTTC. It encodes CASSLGRTGYTF.

The DNA of the CDR3 is TGTGCCAGCAGCTCCAGACCGAATGAGCAGTTCTTC. Its protein is CASSSRPNEQFF. The chain combines TRBV5-6 with TRBJ2-1; D unresolved. The germline CDR1 and CDR2 sequences are SGHDT and YYEEEE. There are 12 residues in the CDR3. V lost 3 bases and J lost 7, with 8 bases in between.

The V gene is TRBV27, the J gene TRBJ2-3, with D unclear. The CDR3 has 13 residues. Germline V CDR1 and CDR2: MNHEY, SMNVEV (reference sequence). Deletions cut 3 bases from V and 0 bases from J, with 4 bases between. CDR3 protein: CASSLSSTDTQYF. The CDR3 region has the DNA TGTGCCAGCAGTTTGTCCAGCACAGATACGCAGTATTTT.

The chain has TRBV28 and TRBJ2-2, with 10 nucleotides matching TRBD2. From germline, CDR1 is MDHEN and CDR2 SYDVKM. V trimming: 6 bases; J trimming: 5 bases; junction bases outside the gene matches: 9. The CDR3 length is 16 residues. The CDR3: CASSPLAGAGTGELFF. As DNA, the CDR3 is TGTGCCAGCAGCCCGCTAGCGGGGGCGGGGACCGGGGAGCTGTTTTTT. Full variable domain (missing parts from reference TRBV28 and TRBJ2-2): DVKVTQSSRYLVKRTGEKVFLECVQDMDHENMFWYRQDPGLGLRLIYFSYDVKMKEKGDIPEGYSVSREKKERFSLILESASTNQTSMYLCASSPLAGAGTGELFFGEGSRLTVL.

This clone was seen just once. This rearrangement joins TRBV4-1 to TRBJ1-5, with D perhaps matching TRBD1 (5 bases). This CDR3 has 15 amino acids. V was cut by 4 bases and J by 1 base, with 11 bases left in between. From germline, CDR1 is MGHRA and CDR2 YSYEKL. The CDR3 sequence: CASSPDGGSNQPQHF. Here the CDR3 DNA reads TGCGCCAGCAGCCCAGATGGGGGAAGCAATCAGCCCCAGCATTTT.

The chain has TRBV30 and TRBJ2-1; possibly TRBD1 for D (6 bases). Germline CDR1 is GTSNPN and CDR2 is SVGIG (reference sequence). Between the trimmed V and J ends, which lost 1 base and 13 bases, there was a span of 14 bases. The CDR3 consists of 12 residues. CDR3 DNA sequence: TGTGCCTGGAGTGAGGGGGAACAGCTCCAGTTCTTC. Its translation: CAWSEGEQLQFF.

The chain combines TRBV7-8 with TRBJ2-1; D gene unclear. This CDR3 comprises 13 residues. V was cut by 1 base and J by 9 bases, with 10 bases left in between. Germline values: CDR1 SGHVS, CDR2 FQNEAQ. The CDR3 DNA reads as TGTGCCAGCAGCTTAGACGGTGCCAGTGAGCAGTTCTTC. As protein: CASSLDGASEQFF.